Below, 5 T cell receptor beta chains from the same sample are listed, as sequenced in a study of OX40 agonist ivuxolimab in advanced cancers. TCRdb keeps only in-frame clones here, not all; method: immunoSEQ multiplex PCR. This table has approximately 54,000 clones, 80% to 85% appearing once. Source: CD4+ or CD8+ T cells sorted from blood, taken in a trial of the OX40 agonist ivuxolimab. These receptors all come from an adult with an advanced solid tumor such as melanoma, head and neck, liver or kidney cancer.

The CDR3 sequence: CATSGMDRANQPQHF. The DNA of the CDR3 is TGTGCCACCAGCGGGATGGACAGAGCCAATCAGCCCCAGCATTTT. The gene calls are TRBV15 and TRBJ1-5; the D gene is possibly TRBD1 (6 bases). Trimming removed 5 bases from V and 3 bases from J, with 14 bases in between. Germline-derived CDR1 and CDR2 are LNHNV and YYDKDF (reference sequence). This CDR3 has 15 amino acids.

The gene calls are TRBV5-6 and TRBJ2-2; 9 bases align to TRBD1. Germline V lookup: CDR1 SGHDT, CDR2 YYEEEE. The CDR3 totals 17 residues. The V segment lost 6 bases and the J segment 6 bases; nucleotides outside the gene matches: 15. This CDR3 is CASTQQGAGSEAGELFF. DNA of the CDR3: TGTGCCAGCACCCAACAGGGGGCCGGGTCCGAGGCCGGGGAGCTGTTTTTT.

The gene calls are TRBV4-3 and TRBJ2-7; TRBD1 agrees at 8 bases. Germline lookup yields CDR1 LGHNA and CDR2 YSLEER. This CDR3 is 15 amino acids long. V was pared by 3 bases and J by 6 bases, with 10 bases of the junction left unmatched. The CDR3 region is CASSQEGQGFGEQYF. CDR3 DNA sequence: TGCGCCAGCAGCCAGGAAGGACAGGGATTCGGCGAGCAGTACTTC.

The chain is built from TRBV6-5 and TRBJ1-2, with D tentatively TRBD1 (5 bases). Trimming shortened V by 5 bases and J by 8 bases, and 18 bases separated the two germline ends. CDR1 and CDR2 from the germline V gene are MNHEY and SVGAGI. This CDR3 has 14 amino acids. CDR3 nucleotides: TGTGCCAGCAGTGAAGGACACCTACTAGGGGGCTACACCTTC. Its translation: CASSEGHLLGGYTF.

The J gene is TRBJ2-3, the V gene TRBV5-1; perhaps TRBD2 as D (6 bases). This CDR3 spans 15 amino acids. Germline V gene sequence: CDR1 SGHRS, CDR2 YFSETQ. Deletions cut 4 bases from V and 2 bases from J, with 14 bases between. CDR3 nucleotide sequence: TGCGCCAGCAGCCCCGTTGGGACTGTCACAGATACGCAGTATTTT. Its translation is CASSPVGTVTDTQYF. The variable domain in full, completed from reference TRBV5-1 and TRBJ2-3, reads KAGVTQTPRYLIKTRGQQVTLSCSPISGHRSVSWYQQTPGQGLQFLFEYFSETQRNKGNFPGRFSGRQFSNSRSEMNVSTLELGDSALYLCASSPVGTVTDTQYFGPGTRLTVL.